This TCR beta chain emerged from a study of Graves' ophthalmopathy and Graves' hyperthyroidism (dated by TCRdb to 2016 to 2018). Turning to the overall study: Peripheral blood was collected at initial diagnosis, prior to any treatment. Following sampling, methimazole starting at 30 mg daily was administered to hyperthyroidism patients, and high-dose intravenous methylprednisolone was administered to ophthalmopathy patients. The study used signatures of the TCR beta repertoire to tell Graves' ophthalmopathy apart from Graves' hyperthyroidism and to predict which patients would progress to ophthalmopathy. In over 5 hyperthyroidism patients, the T-cell repertoire of thyroid tissue was compared with the T-cell repertoire of blood. An independent validation cohort was composed of fewer than 20 hyperthyroidism patients and some 16 patients who later progressed from hyperthyroidism to ophthalmopathy. In total, over 130 blood samples were TCR-sequenced: roughly 45 ophthalmopathy, roughly 77 hyperthyroidism and some 17 hyperthyroidism-to-ophthalmopathy patients. To explore V-J signatures that distinguish ophthalmopathy from hyperthyroidism, a discovery set of 100 patients was enrolled, made up of approximately 45 with ophthalmopathy and roughly 57 with stable hyperthyroidism.

CDR1 is given as SGHDT and CDR2 as YYEEEE, both from the germline V gene. From its cysteine to its phenylalanine, the CDR3 spans 16 amino acids. Solely the CDR3 DNA is kept, with 48 bases framed from the first base. V gives up 2 bases and J gives up 3 bases, and the segment between their germline ends measures 18 bases. Ophthalmopathy patients were characterized by moderately to severely active disease, a Clinical Activity Score of at least 3, a NOSPECS grade of at least 4, and a disease duration under 3 months. Anyone with other autoimmune diseases, uncontrolled infections, pregnancy or lactation was excluded from the study. Diagnosis was based on clinical symptoms, serum thyroxine, TRAb, thyroid ultrasound and orbital computed tomography. Ficoll-Paque density gradient centrifugation was used to isolate PBMCs from approximately 10 ml of fresh peripheral blood. Total RNA was extracted using Trizol reagent, and RNA quality was checked on an Agilent 2100 Bioanalyzer.

For repertoire sequencing, the TCR beta CDR3 regions were amplified from RNA transcripts. A first-round RT-PCR used HTBI primers with the Qiagen OneStep RT-PCR kit, followed by a second-round multiplex PCR, size selection and purification. Libraries were sequenced paired-end with 100 bp reads on an Illumina HiSeq2000. Under the source paper's analysis protocol: Reads were processed with SOAPnuke, discarding reads with adapters, uncalled bases, mean Phred below 15, or no exact constant-primer or identifier match. COPE v1.2.5 was used to merge high-quality paired reads. Unique nucleotide sequences were defined as clonotypes and aligned to IMGT TRB V, D and J references using MiTCR v1.1. Only V-J combinations with frequency above 0.0001 were analysed, covering approximately 99% of repertoires. A TCR clonal expansion and chaos score per V-J combination was defined as the ratio of F50 clonal expansion to chaos observed in the TCRdist matrix. Welch's t-statistics and random forest were used to reduce the features to some 13 V-J combinations, which were then used as input to a naive Bayes classifier. Thyroid-blood repertoire similarity was quantified with the Morisita-Horn index. The raw public data were reprocessed by TCRdb itself: fastp quality trimming at Q25, MiXCR clonotype calling, in-frame beta chains only. CDR3 protein duplicates are merged, each entry listing the most common genes and DNA. TCRdb's processing, not the authors', yielded these V and J calls. A total of roughly 700,000 distinct CDR3 sequences appear in this sample, roughly two fifths of them only once. Roughly 46% of the sample is in the top ten clones.

Paper-wide results and their limitations: Most expanded thyroid clonotypes with frequency above 0.001 were also detected in blood, suggesting blood repertoires may reflect the thyroid immune response. In validation, the model predicted ophthalmopathy progression with 70.59% sensitivity and 72.22% specificity; roughly 12 predicted patients were CT-confirmed with GO in a median of approximately six months. Sample size was not statistically predetermined, and group allocation was not concealed from the investigators. Ophthalmopathy was separated from stable hyperthyroidism by the 13-signature model with 87.88% sensitivity and 81% to 84% specificity in cross-validation and with 80%/75% in the test set.

In the case of this clonotype: What this receptor recognizes is not known. Base qualities are not at hand, and no much larger clone is one base apart.

Sequenced: peripheral blood. This TCR was sampled from an adult man with Graves' ophthalmopathy. Recombination joined TRBV5-6 with TRBJ2-7; matching of 5 bases hints at TRBD1 as the D gene. The nucleotide sequence reads as follows: TGTGCCAGCAGCTTACGGTCAGGGCTTCTTATCTACGAGCAGTACTTC. It encodes CASSLRSGLLIYEQYF.